Detailed here is one T cell receptor beta chain. This specimen belongs to a study of T cell changes during pregnancy in multiple sclerosis. Data came from immunoSEQ multiplex PCR; TCRdb stores just in-frame clones and leaves some out. The data contain 60,000 to 70,000 clones, 75% to 95% of them singletons. This CDR3 region has 16 residues. Germline values: CDR1 MRHNA, CDR2 SNTAGT. The V end was cut by 7 bases, the J end by 6 bases, with 22 bases between. The rearrangement joins TRBV6-4 to TRBJ2-1; tentative D call: TRBD1 (5 bases). Here the sequenced sample was peripheral blood, taken in the third trimester of pregnancy. The clonotype was recovered from a female donor in good health, enrolled as a control in a pregnancy study. The CDR3 sequence: CASIWVVQAEVNEQFF. The CDR3 region has the DNA TGTGCCAGCATATGGGTTGTACAGGCCGAGGTCAATGAGCAGTTCTTC.